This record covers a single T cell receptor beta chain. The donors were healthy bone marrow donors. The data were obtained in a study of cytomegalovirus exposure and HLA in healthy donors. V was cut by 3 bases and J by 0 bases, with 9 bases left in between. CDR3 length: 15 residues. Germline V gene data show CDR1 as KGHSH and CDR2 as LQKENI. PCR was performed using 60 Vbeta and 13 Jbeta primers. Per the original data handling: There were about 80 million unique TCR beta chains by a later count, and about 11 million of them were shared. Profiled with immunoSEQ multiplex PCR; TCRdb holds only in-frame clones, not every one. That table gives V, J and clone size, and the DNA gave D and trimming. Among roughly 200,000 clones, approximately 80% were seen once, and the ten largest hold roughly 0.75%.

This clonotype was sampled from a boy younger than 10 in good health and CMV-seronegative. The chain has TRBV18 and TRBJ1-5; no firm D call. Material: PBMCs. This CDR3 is CASSPDGNSNQPQHF. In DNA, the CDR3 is TGTGCCAGCTCACCTGACGGGAATAGCAATCAGCCCCAGCATTTT.